This T cell receptor (beta chain) was obtained from a study of cytomegalovirus exposure and HLA in healthy donors. PCR employed 60 Vbeta and 13 Jbeta primers. Clones were sequenced by immunoSEQ multiplex PCR, and TCRdb holds only the in-frame ones, with some missing. Among 110,000 to 150,000 clones listed, 70% were seen once. J gave up 6 bases and V 3 bases, and 7 bases lay outside the gene matches. CDR1 and CDR2 (germline): SGHRS, YFSETQ. This CDR3 is built from 14 residues. This clone was counted a few times. Its antigen is undetermined. Study results and limitations: Excluded: some indistinguishable V segments such as TRBV6-2 and TRBV6-3.

Sequencing was carried out using PBMCs. V usage is TRBV5-1 and J usage is TRBJ1-2; 8 positions agree with TRBD1. This TCR was recovered from a woman in her sixties in good health and CMV-seropositive. The CDR3 spells CASSSGGGNDGYTF. The CDR3 DNA is TGCGCCAGCAGCTCAGGGGGCGGAAACGATGGCTACACCTTC.